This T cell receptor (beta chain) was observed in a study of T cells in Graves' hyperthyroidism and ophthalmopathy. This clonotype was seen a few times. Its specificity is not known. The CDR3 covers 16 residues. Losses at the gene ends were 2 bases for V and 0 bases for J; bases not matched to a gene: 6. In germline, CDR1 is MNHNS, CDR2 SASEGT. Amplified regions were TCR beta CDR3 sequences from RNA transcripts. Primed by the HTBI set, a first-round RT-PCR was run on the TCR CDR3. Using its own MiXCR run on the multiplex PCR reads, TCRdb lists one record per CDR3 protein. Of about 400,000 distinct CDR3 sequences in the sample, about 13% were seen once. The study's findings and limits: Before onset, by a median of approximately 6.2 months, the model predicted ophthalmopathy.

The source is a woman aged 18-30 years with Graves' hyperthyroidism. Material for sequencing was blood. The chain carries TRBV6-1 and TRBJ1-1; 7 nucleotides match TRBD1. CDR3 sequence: CASSELGQGVNTEAFF. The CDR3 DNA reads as TGTGCCAGCAGTGAATTGGGCCAGGGGGTGAACACTGAAGCTTTCTTT.